The next 14 T cell receptor beta chains were all read from a single sample in a study of blood T cell repertoires in COVID-19. Repertoires were generated with immunoSEQ multiplex PCR, while TCRdb's copy carries only in-frame clones and drops some. The table lists more than 90,000 clones, approximately 87% of them singletons. The specimen was peripheral blood. These receptors all stem from a woman in her thirties with acute or convalescent COVID-19.

V and J are TRBV2 and TRBJ1-2, with 7 bases that match TRBD1. The CDR3 contains 13 residues. V was clipped by 11 bases and J by 1 base; unmatched bases: 7. Germline V lookup: CDR1 SNHLY, CDR2 FYNNEI. DNA for the CDR3: TGTGCCGACGGAGGGGGCGTTAACTATGGCTACACCTTC. Amino acids: CADGGGVNYGYTF.

This chain uses TRBV5-1 with TRBJ1-4; D might be TRBD1 (5 bases). The CDR3 length is 14 residues. V was shortened by 5 bases and J by 4 bases, with 12 bases between the two germline ends. The germline V gene has CDR1 SGHRS and CDR2 YFSETQ. CDR3 DNA sequence: TGCGCCAGCAGACCCGACAGATATAATGAAAAACTGTTTTTT. Amino acid sequence: CASRPDRYNEKLFF.

This rearrangement joins TRBV5-8 to TRBJ1-2; 12 positions agree with TRBD1. The CDR3 runs to 15 residues. Trimming at V came to 4 bases and at J to 3 bases, leaving 4 bases not matched to a gene. CDR1 and CDR2 from the germline V gene are SGHTS and YDEGEE. CDR3 DNA: TGTGCCAGCAGCCGGGGACAGGGGGCTGACTATGGCTACACCTTC. It yields the protein CASSRGQGADYGYTF.

The rearrangement joins TRBV5-1 to TRBJ1-5; 7 bases align to TRBD1. The V and J ends lost 4 bases and 2 bases, in that order; junction bases with no gene match: 6. Looked up from germline, CDR1 is SGHRS and CDR2 is YFSETQ. This CDR3 is 15 amino acids long. The CDR3 is CASSEGGLGNQPQHF. The CDR3 DNA reads TGCGCCAGCAGCGAAGGGGGCCTGGGCAATCAGCCCCAGCATTTT.

The chain employs TRBV14 and TRBJ1-1; 11 nucleotides line up with TRBD1. V trimming: 4 bases; J trimming: 5 bases; junction bases outside the gene matches: 6. The CDR3 has 15 residues. Germline-derived CDR1 and CDR2 are SGHDN and FVKESK. The CDR3 DNA reads as TGTGCCAGCAGCCGGACAGGGGGCATGTGGACTGAAGCTTTCTTT. Residues: CASSRTGGMWTEAFF.

This chain uses TRBV6-2 or TRBV6-3 with TRBJ1-5; 7 nucleotides match TRBD1. Germline V lookup: CDR1 MNHEY, CDR2 SVGEGT. The CDR3 runs to 16 residues. V shed 6 bases, J shed 3 bases, and the junction held 11 bases outside the gene matches. In DNA, the CDR3 is TGTGCCAGCAGCCCTTACCCAGGGGGTACCAATCAGCCCCAGCATTTT. This translates into CASSPYPGGTNQPQHF.

This clone was counted once. The J gene is TRBJ1-3, the V gene TRBV28, with D perhaps TRBD1 (5 bases). With 5 bases removed from V and 2 bases from J, the gap between germline ends came to 13 bases. CDR1 is MDHEN, CDR2 SYDVKM, per germline. This CDR3 is built from 15 residues. CDR3 nucleotide sequence: TGTGCCAGCAGTGACACAGGTCAGACTGGAAACACCATATATTTT. Translated, it gives CASSDTGQTGNTIYF.

This chain joins TRBV5-1 and TRBJ2-7; 7 positions match TRBD1. Trimming took 4 bases from V and 4 from J; bases not matched to a gene: 14. Germline V gene lookup returns CDR1 SGHRS and CDR2 YFSETQ. The CDR3 spans 16 residues. This CDR3 reads CASSQGQASGPYEQYF. The CDR3 DNA is TGCGCCAGCAGCCAAGGACAGGCAAGCGGACCATACGAGCAGTACTTC.

The rearrangement links TRBV2 to TRBJ2-3; 9 bases map to TRBD1. The CDR3 is 15 amino acids. V lost 3 bases and J lost 3; bases outside the gene matches: 4. Germline V lookup: CDR1 SNHLY, CDR2 FYNNEI. CDR3 in DNA: TGTGCCAGCAGTGATACAGGGGGCAGGACAGATACGCAGTATTTT. Encoded protein: CASSDTGGRTDTQYF.

About this clone itself: The sample carries other DNA sequences with the same CDR3. The V gene is TRBV19, the J gene TRBJ1-1; tentatively, D is TRBD1 (5 bases). The CDR3 runs to 12 residues. Germline CDR1 LNHDA, CDR2 SQIVND (reference sequence). V lost 7 bases to trimming and J lost 4 bases, with 10 bases between them. The CDR3 nucleotides read TGTGCCAGTACCCCCGGGGGCACTGAAGCTTTCTTT. Amino acid sequence: CASTPGGTEAFF.

In its sample, this clone was seen once. This chain links TRBV5-6 with TRBJ1-1, with 7 nucleotides matching TRBD1. CDR3 length: 18 amino acids. Germline CDR1 is SGHDT and CDR2 is YYEEEE. After removal of 1 base from V and 0 bases from J, the junction contained 12 bases not matched to a gene. Here the CDR3 reads CASSLSRNRGRMNTEAFF. In DNA form, the CDR3 reads TGTGCCAGCAGCTTGAGCCGTAACAGGGGCCGGATGAACACTGAAGCTTTCTTT.

V gene TRBV19 combines with J gene TRBJ1-5; D is undetermined. CDR3 length equals 16 residues. Germline V gives CDR1 LNHDA, CDR2 SQIVND (reference sequence). V was shortened by 7 bases and J by 0 bases, with 16 bases between the two germline ends. The CDR3 coding sequence is TGTGCCAGTAAGGAGACGTTCGCTTTTAGCAATCAGCCCCAGCATTTT. Translation gives CASKETFAFSNQPQHF. Together with reference TRBV19 and TRBJ1-5, the CDR3 gives the full variable domain: DGGITQSPKYLFRKEGQNVTLSCEQNLNHDAMYWYRQDPGQGLRLIYYSQIVNDFQKGDIAEGYSVSREKKESFPLTVTSAQKNPTAFYLCASKETFAFSNQPQHFGDGTRLSIL.

Details on this clone: At the DNA level, this CDR3 is encoded by other sequences in the same sample as well. CDR3 bases: TGTGCCAGCAGCAGAGACAGGGGCTACGAGCAGTACTTC. It encodes CASSRDRGYEQYF. The J gene is TRBJ2-7, the V gene TRBV6-5, with 8 bases that match TRBD1. The germline CDR1 and CDR2 sequences are MNHEY and SVGAGI. V gave up 6 bases and J gave up 3 bases; unmatched junction bases: 4. CDR3 size: 13 residues.

V and J are TRBV3-1 (or the pseudogene TRBV3-2) and TRBJ1-2, with D tentatively TRBD1 (6 bases). The CDR3 covers 16 residues. V dropped 0 bases and J dropped 6 bases, with 17 bases sitting between them. Looked up from germline, CDR1 is LGHDT and CDR2 is YNNKEL (reference sequence). This CDR3 is CASSQDYRAGVDGYTF. Here the CDR3 DNA reads TGTGCCAGCAGCCAAGACTACAGGGCAGGGGTCGATGGCTACACCTTC.